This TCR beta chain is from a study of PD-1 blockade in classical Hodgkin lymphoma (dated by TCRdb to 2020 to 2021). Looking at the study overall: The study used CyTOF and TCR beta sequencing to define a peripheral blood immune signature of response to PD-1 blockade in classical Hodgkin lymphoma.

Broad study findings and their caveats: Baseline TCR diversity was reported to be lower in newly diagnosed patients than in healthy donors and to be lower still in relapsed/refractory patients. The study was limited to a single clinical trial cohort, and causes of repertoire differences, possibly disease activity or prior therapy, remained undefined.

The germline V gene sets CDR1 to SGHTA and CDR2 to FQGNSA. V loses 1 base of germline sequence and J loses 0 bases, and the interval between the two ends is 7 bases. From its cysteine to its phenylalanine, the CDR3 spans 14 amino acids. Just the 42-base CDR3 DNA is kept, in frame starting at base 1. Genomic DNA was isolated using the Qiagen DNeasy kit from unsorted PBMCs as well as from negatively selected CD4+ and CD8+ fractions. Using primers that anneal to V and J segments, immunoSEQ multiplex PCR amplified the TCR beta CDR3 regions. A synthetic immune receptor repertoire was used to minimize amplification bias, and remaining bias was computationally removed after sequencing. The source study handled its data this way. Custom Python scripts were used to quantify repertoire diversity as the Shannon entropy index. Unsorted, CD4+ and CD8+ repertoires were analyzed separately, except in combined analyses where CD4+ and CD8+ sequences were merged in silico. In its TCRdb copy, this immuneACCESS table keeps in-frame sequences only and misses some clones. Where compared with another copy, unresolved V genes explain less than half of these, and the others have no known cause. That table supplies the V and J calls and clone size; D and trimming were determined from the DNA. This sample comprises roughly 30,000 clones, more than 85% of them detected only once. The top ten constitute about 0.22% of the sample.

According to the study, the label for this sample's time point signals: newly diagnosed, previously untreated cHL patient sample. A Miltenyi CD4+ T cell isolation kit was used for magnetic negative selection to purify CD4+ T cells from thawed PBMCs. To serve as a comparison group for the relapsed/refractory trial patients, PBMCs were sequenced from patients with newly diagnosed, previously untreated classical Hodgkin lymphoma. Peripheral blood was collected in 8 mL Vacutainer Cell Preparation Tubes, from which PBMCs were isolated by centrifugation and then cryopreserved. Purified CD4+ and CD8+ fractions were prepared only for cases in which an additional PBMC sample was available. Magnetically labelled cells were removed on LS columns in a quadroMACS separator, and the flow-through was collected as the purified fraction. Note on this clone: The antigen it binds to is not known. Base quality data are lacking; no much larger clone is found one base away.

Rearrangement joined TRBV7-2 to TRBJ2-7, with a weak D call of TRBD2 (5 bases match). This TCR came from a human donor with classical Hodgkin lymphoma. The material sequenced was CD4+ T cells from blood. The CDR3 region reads CASSLGGNSYEQYF. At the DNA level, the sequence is TGTGCCAGCAGCTTAGGAGGGAACTCCTACGAGCAGTACTTC.